This T cell receptor beta chain was profiled in a study of blood T cell repertoires in COVID-19. Assay used: immunoSEQ multiplex PCR; TCRdb lists only in-frame clones, some missing. The table lists about 160,000 clones, roughly 90% of them singletons. V dropped 3 bases and J dropped 5 bases, with 19 bases sitting between them. CDR1 is DFQATT and CDR2 is SNEGSKA in the germline V gene (reference sequence). The CDR3 extends over 15 amino acids. The receptor was isolated from a woman in her forties or fifties who had recovered from COVID-19. This chain links TRBV20-1 with TRBJ2-5; D may be TRBD2 (6 bases). Specimen: PBMCs or T cells enriched from blood (not recorded which). CDR3 coding DNA: TGCAGTGCTAGTCAACTAGCAGGAGGGTACGAGACCCAGTACTTC. This encodes CSASQLAGGYETQYF.